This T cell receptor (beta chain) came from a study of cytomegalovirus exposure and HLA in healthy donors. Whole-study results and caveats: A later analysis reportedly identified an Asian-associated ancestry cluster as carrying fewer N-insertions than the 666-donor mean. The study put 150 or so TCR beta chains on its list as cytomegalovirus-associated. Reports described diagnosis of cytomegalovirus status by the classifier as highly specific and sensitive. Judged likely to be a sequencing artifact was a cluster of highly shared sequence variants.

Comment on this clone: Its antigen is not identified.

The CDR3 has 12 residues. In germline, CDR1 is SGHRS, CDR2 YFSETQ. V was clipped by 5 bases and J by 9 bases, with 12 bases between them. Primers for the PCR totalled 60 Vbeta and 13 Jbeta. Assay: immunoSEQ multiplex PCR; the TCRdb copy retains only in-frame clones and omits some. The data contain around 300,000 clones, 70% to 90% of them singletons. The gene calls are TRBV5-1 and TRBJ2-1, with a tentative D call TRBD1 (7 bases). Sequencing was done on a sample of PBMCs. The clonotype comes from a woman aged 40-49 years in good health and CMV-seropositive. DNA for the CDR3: TGCGCCAGCAGTCGGAGGGGGCGTGAGCAGTTCTTC. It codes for CASSRRGREQFF.